Given below is one T cell receptor beta chain in context. Random hexamers were used to reverse transcribe the RNA input (about 0.45 to 1 ug). By means of immunoSEQ multiplex PCR, TCR beta CDR3 spanning 54 Vbeta and 13 Jbeta underwent amplification. TCRdb redid the calling of the immunoSEQ multiplex PCR reads with MiXCR, one entry per CDR3 protein. The repertoire consists of roughly 190,000 distinct CDR3 sequences, with 90% to 95% occurring once and the leading ten covering around 0.1%. These data belong to a study of CD8 T cells in Susac syndrome. V lost 2 bases and J lost 2; bases outside the gene matches: 4. The CDR3 sequence is 15 residues long. Looked up from germline, CDR1 is DFQATT and CDR2 is SNEGSKA (reference sequence).

The J gene is TRBJ2-7, the V gene TRBV20-1; 12 bases agree with TRBD2. The clonotype originates from a human donor with Susac syndrome. The material sequenced was CD4+ T cells from PBMCs. Here the CDR3 reads CSARRLAGGPYEQYF. DNA for the CDR3: TGCAGTGCTAGACGGCTAGCGGGAGGGCCCTACGAGCAGTACTTC.